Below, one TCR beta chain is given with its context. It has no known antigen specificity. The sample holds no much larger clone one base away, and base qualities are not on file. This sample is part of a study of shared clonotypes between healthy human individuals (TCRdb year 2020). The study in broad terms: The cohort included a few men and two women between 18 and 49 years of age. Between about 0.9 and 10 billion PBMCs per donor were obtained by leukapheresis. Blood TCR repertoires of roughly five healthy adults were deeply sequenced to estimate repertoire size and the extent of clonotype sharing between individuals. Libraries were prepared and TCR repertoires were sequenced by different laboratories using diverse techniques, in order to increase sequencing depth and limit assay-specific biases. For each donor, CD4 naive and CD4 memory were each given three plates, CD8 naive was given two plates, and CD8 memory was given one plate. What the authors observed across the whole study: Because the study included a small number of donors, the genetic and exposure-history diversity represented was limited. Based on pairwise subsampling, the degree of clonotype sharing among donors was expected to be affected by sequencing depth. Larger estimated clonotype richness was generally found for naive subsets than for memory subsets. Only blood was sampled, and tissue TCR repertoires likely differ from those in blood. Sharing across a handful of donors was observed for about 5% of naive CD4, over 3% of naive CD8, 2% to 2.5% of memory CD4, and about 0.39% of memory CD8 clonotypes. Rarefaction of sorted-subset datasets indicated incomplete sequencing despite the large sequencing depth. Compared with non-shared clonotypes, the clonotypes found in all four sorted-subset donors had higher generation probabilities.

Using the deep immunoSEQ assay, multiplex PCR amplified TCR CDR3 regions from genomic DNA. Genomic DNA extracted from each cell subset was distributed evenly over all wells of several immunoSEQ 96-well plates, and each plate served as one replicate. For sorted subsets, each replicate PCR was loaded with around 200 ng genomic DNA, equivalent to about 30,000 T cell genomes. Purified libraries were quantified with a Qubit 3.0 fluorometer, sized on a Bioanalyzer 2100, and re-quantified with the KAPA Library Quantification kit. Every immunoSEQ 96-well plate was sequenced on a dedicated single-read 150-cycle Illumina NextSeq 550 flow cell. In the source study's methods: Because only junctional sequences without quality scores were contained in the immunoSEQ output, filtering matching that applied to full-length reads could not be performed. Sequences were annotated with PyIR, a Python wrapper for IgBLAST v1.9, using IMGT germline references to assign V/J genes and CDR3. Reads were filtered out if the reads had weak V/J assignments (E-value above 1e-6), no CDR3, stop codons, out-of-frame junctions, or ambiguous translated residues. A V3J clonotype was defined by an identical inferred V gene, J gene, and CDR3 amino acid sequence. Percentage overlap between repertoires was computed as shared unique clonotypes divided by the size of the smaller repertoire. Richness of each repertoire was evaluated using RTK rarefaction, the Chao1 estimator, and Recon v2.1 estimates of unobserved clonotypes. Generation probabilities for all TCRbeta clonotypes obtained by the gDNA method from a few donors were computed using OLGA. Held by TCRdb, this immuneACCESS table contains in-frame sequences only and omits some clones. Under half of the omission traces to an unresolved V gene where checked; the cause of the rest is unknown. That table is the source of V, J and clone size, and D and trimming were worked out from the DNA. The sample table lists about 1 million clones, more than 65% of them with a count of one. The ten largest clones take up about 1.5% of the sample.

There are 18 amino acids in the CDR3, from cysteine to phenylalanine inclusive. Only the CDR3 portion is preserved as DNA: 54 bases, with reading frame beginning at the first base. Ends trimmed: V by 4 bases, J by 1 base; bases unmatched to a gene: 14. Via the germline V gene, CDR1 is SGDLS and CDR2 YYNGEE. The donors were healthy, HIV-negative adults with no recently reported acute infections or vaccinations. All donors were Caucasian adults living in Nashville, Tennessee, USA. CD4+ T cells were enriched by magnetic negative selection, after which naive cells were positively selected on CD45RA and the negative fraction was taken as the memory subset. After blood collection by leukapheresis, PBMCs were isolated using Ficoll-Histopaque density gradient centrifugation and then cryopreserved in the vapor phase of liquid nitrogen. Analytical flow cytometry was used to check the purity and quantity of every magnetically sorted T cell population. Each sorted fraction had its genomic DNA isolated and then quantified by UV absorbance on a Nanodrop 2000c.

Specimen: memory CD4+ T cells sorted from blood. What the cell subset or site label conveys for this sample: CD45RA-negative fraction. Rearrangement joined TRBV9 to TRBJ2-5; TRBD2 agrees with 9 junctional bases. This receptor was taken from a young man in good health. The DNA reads TGTGCCAGCAGCCCCCGGGGGAGCGGGGGGATTTTCCAAGAGACCCAGTACTTC. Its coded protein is CASSPRGSGGIFQETQYF.